The rows below give T cell receptor beta chains drawn from one sample of a study of T-cell reconstitution after alpha-beta-depleted transplantation in children. MiXCR, run by TCRdb on the PCR reads, gives a single entry per CDR3 protein. The sample comprises about 100,000 distinct CDR3 sequences, 5.5% to 7% of which are singletons, and 23% rests with the top ten. The material sequenced was PBMCs, mostly from graft donor cells, taken 360 days after TCRalphabeta/CD19-depleted stem cell transplant. The origin of the receptors is a male patient between 2 and 15 years old who had a stem cell transplant for acute lymphoblastic leukemia, so the T cells may come from the graft donor. Both conserved end residues are part of each CDR3. Fields, in order: clone size, CDR3 length, V gene, D gene, J gene, CDR3 protein, CDR3 DNA. The D gene is left open where the match is weak. The listing skips clone size in some rows; elsewhere it reads once, few, many or a size class.

size: many
length: 13
V: TRBV6-1
D: TRBD1
J: TRBJ2-7
CDR3: CASSGTGWEEQYF
DNA: TGTGCCAGCAGTGGGACAGGGTGGGAAGAGCAGTACTTC

size: .
length: 15
V: TRBV21-1
D: .
J: TRBJ2-3
CDR3: CASRPRDREVDTQYF
DNA: TGTGCCAGCCGCCCCCGGGACAGGGAGGTGGATACGCAGTATTTT

size: many
length: 14
V: TRBV28
D: .
J: TRBJ2-1
CDR3: CASAVREFVVEQFF
DNA: TGTGCCAGCGCGGTCCGTGAATTTGTAGTTGAGCAGTTCTTC

size: many
length: 13
V: TRBV12-3/TRBV12-4
D: TRBD1
J: TRBJ2-7
CDR3: CASSQGQAYEQYF
DNA: TGTGCCAGCAGTCAGGGACAGGCCTACGAGCAGTACTTC

size: few
length: 16
V: TRBV28
D: .
J: TRBJ2-3
CDR3: CASSPEITRVTDTQYF
DNA: TGTGCCAGCAGTCCCGAAATAACCAGGGTCACAGATACGCAGTATTTT

size: .
length: 19
V: TRBV6-4
D: .
J: TRBJ2-1
CDR3: CACCPRGAIGGRPYNEQFF
DNA: TGTGCCTGCTGTCCTAGGGGGGCTATTGGCGGGAGACCCTACAATGAGCAGTTCTTC

size: many
length: 14
V: TRBV6-2/TRBV6-3
D: .
J: TRBJ1-1
CDR3: CASSYLGARGEAFF
DNA: TGTGCCAGCAGTTACCTGGGGGCGCGGGGTGAAGCTTTCTTT

size: few
length: 16
V: TRBV27
D: .
J: TRBJ2-1
CDR3: CASSLMGSPTDNEQFF
DNA: TGTGCCAGCAGTTTAATGGGATCCCCGACCGACAATGAGCAGTTCTTC

size: many
length: 15
V: TRBV20-1
D: .
J: TRBJ2-2
CDR3: CSARDKRGYTGELFF
DNA: TGCAGTGCTAGAGATAAACGCGGCTACACCGGGGAGCTGTTTTTT

size: many
length: 15
V: TRBV21-1
D: .
J: TRBJ2-1
CDR3: CASSRGTSGRHEQFF
DNA: TGTGCCAGCAGCCGCGGGACTAGCGGGAGACATGAGCAGTTCTTC

size: few
length: 13
V: TRBV28
D: .
J: TRBJ2-7
CDR3: CASSLETAYEQYF
DNA: TGTGCCAGCAGTCTTGAGACTGCCTACGAGCAGTACTTC

size: many
length: 15
V: TRBV7-9
D: .
J: TRBJ1-2
CDR3: CASSPSGSRGDGYTF
DNA: TGTGCCAGCAGCCCAAGTGGAAGCAGGGGCGATGGCTACACCTTC

size: many
length: 15
V: TRBV28
D: .
J: TRBJ2-3
CDR3: CASSSGRMSTDTQYF
DNA: TGTGCCAGCAGTTCCGGACGGATGAGCACAGATACGCAGTATTTT

size: many
length: 17
V: TRBV27
D: TRBD2
J: TRBJ2-3
CDR3: CASSPLLAGGPSDTQYF
DNA: TGTGCCAGCAGTCCCTTACTAGCGGGGGGGCCTTCAGATACGCAGTATTTT

size: many
length: 15
V: TRBV10-3
D: .
J: TRBJ2-4
CDR3: CAISEPGDPKNIQYF
DNA: TGTGCCATCAGTGAGCCAGGGGATCCCAAAAACATTCAGTACTTC

size: few
length: 14
V: TRBV20-1
D: .
J: TRBJ2-1
CDR3: CSARALGTNNEQFF
DNA: TGCAGTGCTAGAGCCCTCGGGACGAACAATGAGCAGTTCTTC

size: many
length: 11
V: TRBV28
D: .
J: TRBJ2-5
CDR3: CASSFRETQYF
DNA: TGTGCCAGCAGTTTTAGGGAGACCCAGTACTTC

size: .
length: 15
V: TRBV7-6
D: TRBD1
J: TRBJ2-7
CDR3: CASSLMGDRTYEQYF
DNA: TGTGCCAGCAGCTTAATGGGGGACAGAACCTACGAGCAGTACTTC

size: many
length: 14
V: TRBV28
D: .
J: TRBJ2-7
CDR3: CASSLRLKTYEQYF
DNA: TGTGCCAGCAGTTTAAGGTTAAAAACCTACGAGCAGTACTTC

size: many
length: 14
V: TRBV12-3/TRBV12-4
D: .
J: TRBJ2-3
CDR3: CAREEEGSTDTQYF
DNA: TGTGCCAGAGAGGAGGAGGGGAGCACAGATACGCAGTATTTT

size: .
length: 16
V: TRBV4-1
D: TRBD1
J: TRBJ2-7
CDR3: CASSLGPGQTNYEQYF
DNA: TGCGCCAGCAGCCTGGGCCCGGGACAGACCAACTACGAGCAGTACTTC

size: many
length: 13
V: TRBV5-1
D: TRBD1
J: TRBJ2-7
CDR3: CASRLQGAREQYF
DNA: TGCGCCAGCAGGTTACAGGGGGCGAGGGAGCAGTACTTC

size: many
length: 16
V: TRBV11-2
D: TRBD2
J: TRBJ2-3
CDR3: CASSLEAGGPADTQYF
DNA: TGTGCCAGCAGCTTAGAAGCGGGGGGGCCGGCAGATACGCAGTATTTT

size: many
length: 14
V: TRBV27
D: .
J: TRBJ2-7
CDR3: CASSFSRDPYEQYF
DNA: TGTGCCAGCAGTTTTTCCAGGGACCCCTACGAGCAGTACTTC

size: many
length: 17
V: TRBV27
D: .
J: TRBJ2-4
CDR3: CASSLGGRPDYKNIQYF
DNA: TGTGCCAGCAGTTTGGGTGGCCGGCCAGATTATAAAAACATTCAGTACTTC

size: many
length: 13
V: TRBV12-3/TRBV12-4
D: .
J: TRBJ1-1
CDR3: CASSFSPNTEAFF
DNA: TGTGCCAGCAGTTTTTCCCCGAACACTGAAGCTTTCTTT

size: few
length: 18
V: TRBV4-3
D: TRBD2
J: TRBJ2-5
CDR3: CASSQDLGTSGLQETQYF
DNA: TGCGCCAGCAGCCAAGATCTGGGGACTAGCGGGCTTCAAGAGACCCAGTACTTC

size: many
length: 15
V: TRBV4-2
D: TRBD1
J: TRBJ1-6
CDR3: CASSQGRGQGSPLHF
DNA: TGTGCCAGCAGCCAAGGAAGGGGGCAGGGTTCACCCCTCCACTTT

size: .
length: 15
V: TRBV27
D: .
J: TRBJ1-5
CDR3: CAAGGPLRGNQPQHF
DNA: TGTGCCGCCGGGGGGCCCCTCAGGGGCAATCAGCCCCAGCATTTT

size: many
length: 18
V: TRBV3-1
D: .
J: TRBJ2-5
CDR3: CASSQEVMEGIWDETQYF
DNA: TGTGCCAGCAGCCAAGAGGTTATGGAGGGGATATGGGATGAGACCCAGTACTTC

size: .
length: 16
V: TRBV6-2/TRBV6-3
D: .
J: TRBJ1-1
CDR3: CASLPPQGRVDTEAFF
DNA: TGTGCCAGCCTACCCCCTCAGGGTCGGGTAGACACTGAAGCTTTCTTT

size: many
length: 12
V: TRBV6-1
D: .
J: TRBJ2-3
CDR3: CASSGSKDTQYF
DNA: TGTGCCAGCAGTGGTAGCAAAGATACGCAGTATTTT

size: .
length: 17
V: TRBV5-5
D: TRBD1
J: TRBJ2-5
CDR3: CASSLGGPYRGRETQYF
DNA: TGTGCCAGCAGCTTAGGCGGGCCCTACAGGGGGCGAGAGACCCAGTACTTC

size: .
length: 14
V: TRBV9
D: TRBD1
J: TRBJ2-7
CDR3: CASSGHRGWYEQYF
DNA: TGTGCCAGCAGCGGTCACAGGGGGTGGTACGAGCAGTACTTC

size: few
length: 15
V: TRBV9
D: TRBD1
J: TRBJ1-2
CDR3: CASSVAQGGTKGYTF
DNA: TGTGCCAGCAGCGTAGCCCAGGGGGGGACAAAGGGCTACACCTTC

size: many
length: 14
V: TRBV7-9
D: TRBD1
J: TRBJ1-1
CDR3: CASRGTGGRTEAFF
DNA: TGTGCCAGCAGGGGGACAGGGGGTCGGACTGAAGCTTTCTTT

size: many
length: 15
V: TRBV4-1
D: .
J: TRBJ1-3
CDR3: CASSLTGLSGNTIYF
DNA: TGCGCCAGCAGCCTGACGGGGCTCTCTGGAAACACCATATATTTT

size: many
length: 14
V: TRBV7-7
D: .
J: TRBJ1-1
CDR3: CASTPRSPPTGAFF
DNA: TGTGCTAGCACTCCGAGAAGCCCTCCGACAGGAGCTTTCTTT

size: many
length: 16
V: TRBV12-3/TRBV12-4
D: TRBD2
J: TRBJ2-2
CDR3: CASSYSAGGFTGELFF
DNA: TGTGCCAGCAGTTATTCAGCGGGAGGGTTCACCGGGGAGCTGTTTTTT

size: many
length: 14
V: TRBV6-5
D: .
J: TRBJ1-5
CDR3: CASGARGGSQPQHF
DNA: TGTGCCAGCGGAGCCAGGGGTGGCAGTCAGCCCCAGCATTTT

size: .
length: 17
V: TRBV6-2/TRBV6-3
D: .
J: TRBJ2-5
CDR3: CASSYPPLRGGRETQYF
DNA: TGTGCCAGCAGTTACCCGCCCTTAAGGGGAGGTCGGGAGACCCAGTACTTC

size: many
length: 13
V: TRBV29-1
D: TRBD1
J: TRBJ1-4
CDR3: CSVVRRGSEKLFF
DNA: TGCAGCGTTGTCCGCAGGGGGTCGGAAAAACTGTTTTTT

size: few
length: 14
V: TRBV27
D: .
J: TRBJ2-7
CDR3: CATQRQGRGYEQYF
DNA: TGTGCCACCCAAAGACAGGGGAGGGGCTACGAGCAGTACTTC

size: .
length: 12
V: TRBV5-1
D: TRBD1
J: TRBJ2-7
CDR3: CASSVQGTEQYF
DNA: TGCGCCAGCAGCGTACAGGGGACCGAGCAGTACTTC

size: many
length: 16
V: TRBV12-3/TRBV12-4
D: TRBD1
J: TRBJ2-2
CDR3: CASSLSPDRVGGELFF
DNA: TGTGCCAGCAGTTTATCCCCGGACAGGGTGGGAGGGGAGCTGTTTTTT

size: many
length: 12
V: TRBV10-3
D: .
J: TRBJ1-1
CDR3: CAISESRTEAFF
DNA: TGTGCCATCAGTGAGTCAAGAACTGAAGCTTTCTTT

size: .
length: 13
V: TRBV7-7
D: .
J: TRBJ2-3
CDR3: CASSLEGPDTQYF
DNA: TGTGCCAGCAGCTTGGAGGGACCAGATACGCAGTATTTT

size: .
length: 13
V: TRBV2
D: .
J: TRBJ1-1
CDR3: CASSEASSVGAFF
DNA: TGTGCCAGCAGTGAAGCCTCATCCGTGGGAGCTTTCTTT

size: many
length: 13
V: TRBV4-2
D: .
J: TRBJ2-4
CDR3: CASSQDGANIQYF
DNA: TGTGCCAGCAGCCAAGATGGGGCGAACATTCAGTACTTC

size: few
length: 15
V: TRBV6-5
D: TRBD1
J: TRBJ2-5
CDR3: CASSYEGRGQETQYF
DNA: TGTGCCAGCAGTTATGAGGGCAGGGGGCAAGAGACCCAGTACTTC

size: .
length: 14
V: TRBV20-1
D: .
J: TRBJ2-5
CDR3: CSARPSWAEETQYF
DNA: TGCAGTGCTAGGCCCAGCTGGGCCGAAGAGACCCAGTACTTC

size: .
length: 14
V: TRBV6-1
D: .
J: TRBJ2-7
CDR3: CAARAGAATYEQYF
DNA: TGTGCCGCTCGGGCCGGGGCGGCGACCTACGAGCAGTACTTC

size: many
length: 11
V: TRBV29-1
D: .
J: TRBJ1-2
CDR3: CSARGGSGYTF
DNA: TGCAGCGCCCGGGGAGGGAGCGGCTACACCTTC

size: few
length: 19
V: TRBV27
D: TRBD2
J: TRBJ2-2
CDR3: CASSFLTSGRAQITGELFF
DNA: TGTGCCAGCAGTTTCCTAACTAGCGGGAGGGCCCAAATCACCGGGGAGCTGTTTTTT

size: .
length: 15
V: TRBV7-2
D: TRBD1
J: TRBJ2-7
CDR3: CASSLSRTGGREQYF
DNA: TGTGCCAGCAGCCTGTCGAGGACAGGGGGAAGGGAGCAGTACTTC

size: few
length: 14
V: TRBV27
D: .
J: TRBJ2-7
CDR3: CASSLSPYSYEQYF
DNA: TGTGCCAGCAGTTTATCCCCCTACTCCTACGAGCAGTACTTC

size: many
length: 13
V: TRBV29-1
D: .
J: TRBJ1-1
CDR3: CSVEEGANTEAFF
DNA: TGCAGCGTTGAGGAAGGGGCCAACACTGAAGCTTTCTTT

size: few
length: 16
V: TRBV7-8
D: .
J: TRBJ2-7
CDR3: CASSSVHPGVPYEQYF
DNA: TGTGCCAGCAGCTCGGTTCATCCAGGGGTACCCTACGAGCAGTACTTC